A selection of T cell receptor beta chains follows, all from one sample in a study of blood T cell repertoires in COVID-19. TCRdb's table, derived via immunoSEQ multiplex PCR, lists solely in-frame clones and lacks some. The sample consists of about 480,000 clones, 88% of them appearing once. Sequences were obtained from PBMCs or T cells enriched from blood (not recorded which). The receptors were gathered from a woman in her 40s who had recovered from COVID-19. Both conserved end residues are part of each CDR3. Each record gives: V gene, CDR3 length, CDR3 protein.

V: TRBV20-1; length: 15; CDR3: CSASSAGRDYNEQFF
V: TRBV12-5; length: 18; CDR3: CASGFLRDRYPTNEKLFF
V: TRBV28; length: 16; CDR3: CASSLTRASRVTEAFF
V: TRBV7-9; length: 15; CDR3: CASSNRDRDYFEQYF
V: TRBV7-2; length: 14; CDR3: CASRRQGTNEKLFF
V: TRBV11-3; length: 15; CDR3: CASSLGFGQYNEQFF
V: TRBV7-6; length: 13; CDR3: CASSQTRMETQYF
V: TRBV3-1/TRBV3-2; length: 14; CDR3: CATWPSGSLGTQYF
V: TRBV6-1; length: 13; CDR3: CASSENRDYEQYF
V: TRBV9; length: 16; CDR3: CASSHRSGSSYNEQFF
V: TRBV10-3; length: 13; CDR3: CAISAPSFDEQFF
V: TRBV14; length: 16; CDR3: CASSQEWGENTGELFF
V: TRBV27; length: 14; CDR3: CASSSGTANTEAFF
V: TRBV29-1; length: 15; CDR3: CSARGNNGLNTEAFF
V: TRBV18; length: 15; CDR3: CASSPMDRDGQPQHF
V: TRBV5-1; length: 15; CDR3: CASSSGQGNSETQYF